The present entry profiles one T cell receptor beta chain with its context. Without the conserved terminal phenylalanine or tryptophan, this CDR3 likely stems from a read error. This sample stems from a study of tumor and adjacent non-tumor tissue in lung cancer. Three rounds of nested PCR, following a modified ARM-PCR protocol, produced the TCRbeta library. A single record per CDR3 protein comes from TCRdb applying MiXCR to the multiplex PCR reads. The profile shows tens of thousands of distinct CDR3 sequences, about 61% of them singletons. Germline-derived CDR1 and CDR2 are SGHAT and FQDESV (reference sequence). The CDR3 consists of 14 residues. RNA was extracted from bulk tissue without any cell sorting. Donors were chemotherapy-naive, newly diagnosed lung cancer surgical patients in China, August–November 2014.

The specimen was lung tumor tissue. This sequence joins TRBV11-1 and TRBJ2-7; D call uncertain. The receptor was isolated from a middle-aged man with non-small cell lung cancer. CDR3 sequence: CASNLVEVSHEQYI. CDR3 nucleotides: TGTGCCAGCAACTTAGTGGAAGTATCCCACGAGCAGTACATC.